This T cell receptor beta chain was retrieved from a study of blood T cell repertoires in COVID-19. At the level of the study: Specimens from acute and convalescent COVID-19 originated in the United States, Italy and Spain. Sample material is recorded as cDNA or gDNA derived from T cells, B-cell-depleted T cells, or PBMCs.

As processed by the authors: Using reference gene primer amplification, nucleated cell counts were estimated. Some clones are missing from TCRdb's copy, which holds only in-frame ones; the method was immunoSEQ multiplex PCR. V and J calls and clone size are those listed in that table; D and trimming were worked out from the DNA. The sample has 150,000 to 200,000 clones, around 84% seen once. Losses at the gene ends were 4 bases for V and 3 bases for J; bases not matched to a gene: 8. The CDR3 sequence is 17 residues long. Germline V gives CDR1 SGHNT, CDR2 YENEEA. The chain combines TRBV11-3 with TRBJ2-1; 11 bases are shared with TRBD1. The source is a man in his forties or fifties with acute or convalescent COVID-19. The source material was peripheral blood. The CDR3 nucleotides read TGTGCCAGCAGCTACTCAGTCGGGACAGGGGGCTACAATGAGCAGTTCTTC. It codes for CASSYSVGTGGYNEQFF.